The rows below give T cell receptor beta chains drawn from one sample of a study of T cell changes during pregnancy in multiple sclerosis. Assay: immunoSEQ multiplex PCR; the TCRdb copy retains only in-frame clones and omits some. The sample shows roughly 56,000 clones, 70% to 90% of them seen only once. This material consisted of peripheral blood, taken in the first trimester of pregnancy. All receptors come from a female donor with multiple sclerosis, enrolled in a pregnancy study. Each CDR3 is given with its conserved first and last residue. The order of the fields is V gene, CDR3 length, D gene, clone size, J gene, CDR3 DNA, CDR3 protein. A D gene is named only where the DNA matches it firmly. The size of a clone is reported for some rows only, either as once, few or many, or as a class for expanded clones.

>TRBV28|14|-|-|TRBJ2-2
TGTGCCAGCAGTTTGAACCCCGGGGCCGGGGAGCTGTTTTTT
CASSLNPGAGELFF
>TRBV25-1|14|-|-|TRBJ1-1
TGTGCCAGTCAAAACAGGTTTATGAACACTGAAGCTTTCTTT
CASQNRFMNTEAFF
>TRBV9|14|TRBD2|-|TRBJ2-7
TGTGCCAGCAGCGTTAGCGGGAGGGGCTACGAGCAGTACTTC
CASSVSGRGYEQYF
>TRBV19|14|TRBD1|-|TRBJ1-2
TGTGCCAGTAGCCGAGGGGGCAAGGACTATGGCTACACCTTC
CASSRGGKDYGYTF
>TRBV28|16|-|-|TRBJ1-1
TGTGCCAGCAGTTTATTCCCCAATGTTCCGGGCACTGAAGCTTTCTTT
CASSLFPNVPGTEAFF
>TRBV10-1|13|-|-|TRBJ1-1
TGCGCCAGCAGGGGCAGGGGGAACACTGAAGCTTTCTTT
CASRGRGNTEAFF
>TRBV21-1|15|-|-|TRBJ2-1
TGTGCCAGCAGCTGTGGACTGGAGGTTTACAATGAGCAGTTCTTC
CASSCGLEVYNEQFF
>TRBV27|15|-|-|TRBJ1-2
TGTGCCAGCAGTTATGGTCACCTAGGTAGCTATGGCTACACCTTC
CASSYGHLGSYGYTF
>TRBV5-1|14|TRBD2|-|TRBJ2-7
TGCGCCAGCAGCCGAGCGGGGGCCCTCTACGAGCAGTACTTC
CASSRAGALYEQYF
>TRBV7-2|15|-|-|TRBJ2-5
TGTGCCAGCAGCTTAGAAAGCGGGCCCCAAGAGACCCAGTACTTC
CASSLESGPQETQYF
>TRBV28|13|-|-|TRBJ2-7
TGTGCCAGCAGTTTGGGCACTAGCTACGAGCAGTACTTC
CASSLGTSYEQYF
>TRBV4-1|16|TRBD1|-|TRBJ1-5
TGCGCCAGCAGCCTCCGGGACAGGGCAAGCAATCAGCCCCAGCATTTT
CASSLRDRASNQPQHF
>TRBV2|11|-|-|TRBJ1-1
TGTGCCAGAGGGGGGAACACTGAAGCTTTCTTT
CARGGNTEAFF
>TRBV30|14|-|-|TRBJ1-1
TGTGCCGGGGGAGGGATGGGAGCACGGGGTGAAGCTTTCTTT
CAGGGMGARGEAFF
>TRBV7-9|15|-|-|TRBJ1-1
TGTGCCAGCAGCGCTCGACAGGCTTCTAACACTGAAGCTTTCTTT
CASSARQASNTEAFF
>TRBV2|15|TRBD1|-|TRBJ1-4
TGTGCCAGCAGAGGTACTCAGGGGGCTAATGAAAAACTGTTTTTT
CASRGTQGANEKLFF
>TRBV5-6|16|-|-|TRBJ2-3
TGTGCCAGCAGCTTCACCTTTGGGGCTAGCACAGATACGCAGTATTTT
CASSFTFGASTDTQYF
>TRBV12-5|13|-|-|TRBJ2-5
TGTGCTAGGAGCCGCAGGGCTCAAGAGACCCAGTACTTC
CARSRRAQETQYF
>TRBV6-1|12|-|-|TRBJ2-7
TGTGCCAGCAGTGGGAGTGGGTACGAGCAGTACTTC
CASSGSGYEQYF
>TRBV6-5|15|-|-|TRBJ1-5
TGTGCCAGCAGAGAGTCGACTGGTAGCAATCAGCCCCAGCATTTT
CASRESTGSNQPQHF
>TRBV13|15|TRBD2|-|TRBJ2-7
TGTGCCAGCAGCTTAGGGCGGGAGGGCCTCTACGAGCAGTACTTC
CASSLGREGLYEQYF
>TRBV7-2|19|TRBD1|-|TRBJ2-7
TGTGCCAGCAGCGTTGCGAGCGGGACAGGGATTGGGAATTTCTACGAGCAGTACTTC
CASSVASGTGIGNFYEQYF
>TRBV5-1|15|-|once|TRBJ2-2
TGCGCCAGCAGCATCCGTGGCGGGATTGCCGGGGAGCTGTTTTTT
CASSIRGGIAGELFF
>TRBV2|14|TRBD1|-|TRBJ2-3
TGTGCCAGCAGCAGGGACAGCCGCACAGATACGCAGTATTTT
CASSRDSRTDTQYF
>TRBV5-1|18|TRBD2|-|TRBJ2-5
TGCGCCAGCAGCTTAGGTTACTCGGGACTAGCGCAAGGAGAGACCCAGTACTTC
CASSLGYSGLAQGETQYF
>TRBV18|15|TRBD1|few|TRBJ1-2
TGTGCCAGCTCACCGGGACAGGGTGGTGGCTATGGCTACACCTTC
CASSPGQGGGYGYTF
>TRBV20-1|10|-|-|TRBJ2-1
TGCAGTGCTAGTCAACTAGGGCAGTTCTTC
CSASQLGQFF
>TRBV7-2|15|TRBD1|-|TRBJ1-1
TGTGCCAGCAGCATACACAGGGGAACGGGGGCTGAAGCTTTCTTT
CASSIHRGTGAEAFF
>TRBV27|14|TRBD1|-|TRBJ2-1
TGTGCCAGCACCCGGGACAGGGGAGACAATGAGCAGTTCTTC
CASTRDRGDNEQFF
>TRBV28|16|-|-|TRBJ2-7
TGTGCCAGCAGTTTATTAGGTAGGGGGTCCGGGTACGAGCAGTACTTC
CASSLLGRGSGYEQYF
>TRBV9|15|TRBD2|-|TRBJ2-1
TGTGCCAGCAGCGCCCTGACTAGCGGGAACAATGAGCAGTTCTTC
CASSALTSGNNEQFF
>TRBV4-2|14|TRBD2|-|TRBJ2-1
TGTGCCAGCAGCCTGGCGGGACTAGCTGGTGAGCAGTTCTTC
CASSLAGLAGEQFF
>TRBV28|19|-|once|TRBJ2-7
TGTGCCAGCAGTTTACAAAACCCTTTGACAGGATCAAGCCACTACGAGCAGTACTTC
CASSLQNPLTGSSHYEQYF
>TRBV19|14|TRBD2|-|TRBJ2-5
TGTGCCAGTAGCCTGGGACTAGCGGGGAAGACCCAGTACTTC
CASSLGLAGKTQYF
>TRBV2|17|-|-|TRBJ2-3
TGTGCCAGCAGTTACTTATTGGGGGGTTTTGGGGCAGATACGCAGTATTTT
CASSYLLGGFGADTQYF
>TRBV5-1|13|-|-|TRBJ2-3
TGCGCCAGCAGCTTGGCTTTCACAGATACGCAGTATTTT
CASSLAFTDTQYF
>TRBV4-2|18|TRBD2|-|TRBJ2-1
TGTGCCAGCAGCCAAGGATCTCTCGCGGGGGGTTTCCACAATGAGCAGTTCTTC
CASSQGSLAGGFHNEQFF
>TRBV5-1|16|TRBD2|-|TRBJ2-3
TGCGCCAGCAGCTTGACGCTAGCGGGAGTCACAGATACGCAGTATTTT
CASSLTLAGVTDTQYF
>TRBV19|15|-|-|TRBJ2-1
TGTGCCAGTAGTTCAGAGGGTAGCTCCTACAATGAGCAGTTCTTC
CASSSEGSSYNEQFF
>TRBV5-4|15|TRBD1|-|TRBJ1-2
TGTGCCAGCAGCCTGGGGACAGGGAAGGGATATGGCTACACCTTC
CASSLGTGKGYGYTF
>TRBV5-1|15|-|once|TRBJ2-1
TGCGCCAGCAGCTCGCTAACCCCGGGATACAATGAGCAGTTCTTC
CASSSLTPGYNEQFF
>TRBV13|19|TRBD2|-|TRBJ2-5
TGTGCCAGCAGCTTAGAAGGGACTAGCGGGATCGGGTGCGGAGAGACCCAGTACTTC
CASSLEGTSGIGCGETQYF
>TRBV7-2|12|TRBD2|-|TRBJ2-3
TGTGCCAGCAGCTTAGGGACTAGCGTGCAGTATTTT
CASSLGTSVQYF
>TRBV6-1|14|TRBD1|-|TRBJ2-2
TGTGCCAGCAGTGTAACAGGGGAAACCGGGGAGCTGTTTTTT
CASSVTGETGELFF